The 31 T cell receptor beta chains reported below all come from one sample, sequenced in a study of blood T cell repertoires in COVID-19. The repertoire was sequenced with immunoSEQ multiplex PCR; TCRdb's copy has only in-frame clones and lacks some. The sample carries approximately 280,000 clones, approximately 85% recorded once. Sequencing was performed on peripheral blood. These TCRs come from a man aged 45 to 65 with active or convalescent COVID-19.

V gene TRBV19 combines with J gene TRBJ1-5, with D maybe TRBD1 (6 bases). Trimming shortened V by 7 bases and J by 5 bases, and 9 bases separated the two germline ends. CDR1 LNHDA and CDR2 SQIVND come from the germline V gene (reference sequence). The CDR3 length is 12 residues. CDR3 sequence reads: CASTQGHQPQHF. In DNA form, the CDR3 reads TGTGCCAGTACTCAGGGGCATCAGCCCCAGCATTTT.

The V gene is TRBV4-3, the J gene TRBJ2-1; 9 bases match TRBD1. Germline trimming cut 4 bases from V and 5 bases from J; bases unmatched to any gene: 9. The length of the CDR3 is 16 residues. Germline lookup yields CDR1 LGHNA and CDR2 YSLEER. In DNA form, the CDR3 reads TGCGCCAGCAGCCGCGAAGGACAGGGGAACAACAATGAGCAGTTCTTC. This gives the protein CASSREGQGNNNEQFF.

This sequence joins TRBV18 and TRBJ1-4, with 11 bases aligning to TRBD1. Per the germline V gene, CDR1 is KGHSH and CDR2 is LQKENI. The ends lost 2 bases at V and 8 bases at J; junction bases unmatched: 7. The CDR3 runs 16 residues. Here the CDR3 DNA reads TGTGCCAGCTCACCAAGTCCGGGACAGGGGGGAGAAAAACTGTTTTTT. It is translated as CASSPSPGQGGEKLFF.

This chain uses TRBV7-9 with TRBJ2-3; tentatively, D is TRBD1 (6 bases). The V gene lost 2 bases and the J gene lost 3 bases, with 18 bases spanning the gap. Germline assignment: CDR1 SEHNR and CDR2 FQNEAQ (reference sequence). The CDR3 has 17 amino acids. CDR3 nucleotides: TGTGCCAGCAGCTTACGCGGGCTGATCCAGGGGACAGATACGCAGTATTTT. Translated, it gives CASSLRGLIQGTDTQYF.

J is TRBJ1-1 and V is TRBV12-3 or TRBV12-4; maybe TRBD1 (5 bases). Trimming took off 7 bases at V and 6 bases at J, with 15 bases between the two ends. The CDR3 runs to 13 residues. In DNA form, the CDR3 reads TGTGCCAGCAATTCCCTGGGGACTTCTGAAGCTTTCTTT. Its protein product is CASNSLGTSEAFF.

V is TRBV12-1 and J is TRBJ1-4; the D segment call TRBD1 is taken from the table without a DNA check. TRBV12-1 has pseudogene status. The CDR3 sequence is 15 residues long. For the CDR3, the DNA is TGTGCCAGCAGCTTCGTGACAGGAGAGGATGAAAAACTGTTTTTT. Translation gives CASSFVTGEDEKLFF.

The chain recombines TRBV9 with TRBJ1-4; 8 positions match TRBD1. This CDR3 is built from 13 residues. CDR1 and CDR2 from the germline V gene are SGDLS and YYNGEE. J was trimmed by 6 bases and V by 3 bases; bases with no gene match: 1. As DNA, the CDR3 is TGTGCCAGCAGCGCAGGGGGCGATGAAAAACTGTTTTTT. As protein: CASSAGGDEKLFF.

The chain uses TRBV6-5 and TRBJ2-1; 9 nucleotides align to TRBD2. Germline lookup yields CDR1 MNHEY and CDR2 SVGAGI. CDR3 length: 12 residues. Losses at the gene ends were 2 bases for V and 12 bases for J; bases not matched to a gene: 2. CDR3 sequence reads: CASSYGREGQFF. The CDR3 nucleotides read TGTGCCAGCAGTTACGGGCGGGAGGGGCAGTTCTTC.

V and J are TRBV5-6 and TRBJ1-1, with a weak D call TRBD1 (6 bases). The length of the CDR3 is 16 residues. Per germline, CDR1 SGHDT and CDR2 YYEEEE. Trimming removed 1 base at V and 4 bases at J, with 17 bases between. CDR3 sequence: CASSLWGGASGTEAFF. In DNA, the CDR3 is TGTGCCAGCAGCTTGTGGGGGGGCGCTTCAGGCACTGAAGCTTTCTTT.

The J gene is TRBJ1-1, the V gene TRBV27; D call uncertain. This CDR3 contains 14 residues. Trimming took off 7 bases at V and 5 bases at J, with 17 bases between the two ends. The germline V gene encodes CDR1 MNHEY and CDR2 SMNVEV (reference sequence). The CDR3 protein is CASIMRPQGTEAFF. The CDR3 DNA reads TGTGCCAGCATCATGAGGCCCCAAGGAACTGAAGCTTTCTTT.

The gene calls are TRBV14 and TRBJ1-1; D is possibly TRBD1 (6 bases). The germline V gene encodes CDR1 SGHDN and CDR2 FVKESK. The CDR3 covers 12 residues. Trimming pared 7 bases from V and 4 bases from J, leaving 10 bases between. DNA for the CDR3: TGTGCCAGCAATGGCAGGGGCACTGAAGCTTTCTTT. Translated, it gives CASNGRGTEAFF.

This sequence joins TRBV29-1 and TRBJ2-7, with D perhaps matching TRBD2 (6 bases). V was shortened by 7 bases and J by 7 bases, with 23 bases between the two germline ends. The germline gives CDR1 SQVTM, CDR2 ANQGSEA. The CDR3 length is 14 residues. CDR3 residues: CSAGGFGGLREQYF. The CDR3 nucleotides are TGCAGCGCCGGAGGGTTTGGGGGGTTGCGGGAGCAGTACTTC.

The chain has TRBV5-4 and TRBJ2-1, with 7 nucleotides matching TRBD2. V shed 0 bases, J shed 0 bases, and the junction held 3 bases outside the gene matches. The CDR3 consists of 16 residues. Germline V gene data show CDR1 as SGHNT and CDR2 as YYREEE (reference sequence). In nucleotides, the CDR3 is TGTGCCAGCAGCTTGGATGGCGGGAGCTCCTACAATGAGCAGTTCTTC. The encoded protein is CASSLDGGSSYNEQFF.

This clone showed up just once. This chain connects TRBV5-1 to TRBJ2-5; 7 positions agree with TRBD1. This CDR3 is 16 amino acids long. The V segment lost 4 bases and the J segment 2 bases; nucleotides outside the gene matches: 11. Germline V gene sequence: CDR1 SGHRS, CDR2 YFSETQ. For the CDR3, the DNA is TGCGCCAGCAGCCGCGACAGGGAAGTCCCTCAAGAGACCCAGTACTTC. Its translation is CASSRDREVPQETQYF.

V and J are TRBV3-1 (or the pseudogene TRBV3-2) and TRBJ2-7; TRBD1 agrees at 9 bases. This CDR3 has 15 amino acids. The ends lost 5 bases at V and 4 bases at J; junction bases unmatched: 9. Per the germline V gene, CDR1 is LGHDT and CDR2 is YNNKEL (reference sequence). CDR3 sequence: CASSLSGTGIYEQYF. Written as DNA, the CDR3 is TGTGCCAGCAGCTTATCGGGGACAGGGATATACGAGCAGTACTTC.

This clone was observed a single time. The chain carries TRBV30 and TRBJ1-2; TRBD1 aligns across 7 bases. V was pared by 0 bases and J by 13 bases, with 5 bases of the junction left unmatched. The CDR3 runs 11 residues. Germline lookup yields CDR1 GTSNPN and CDR2 SVGIG (reference sequence). CDR3 loop: CAWSVQGSITF. The CDR3 DNA reads as TGTGCCTGGAGTGTACAGGGGAGCATCACCTTC.

This clone came up once. The rearrangement links TRBV7-8 to TRBJ2-1; unclear D gene. V lost 3 bases to trimming and J lost 1 base, with 7 bases between them. Germline V gene sequence: CDR1 SGHVS, CDR2 FQNEAQ. This CDR3 has 14 residues. The DNA for the CDR3 is TGTGCCAGCAGCTTCCGGAGTTCCTACAATGAGCAGTTCTTC. This encodes CASSFRSSYNEQFF.

V usage is TRBV6-1 and J usage is TRBJ2-1; TRBD2 agrees at 14 bases. Germline lookup yields CDR1 MNHNS and CDR2 SASEGT. The ends lost 4 bases at V and 6 bases at J; junction bases unmatched: 5. The CDR3 runs 16 residues. For the CDR3, the DNA is TGTGCCAGCAGTGTAGGACTAGCGGGAGGAGGCAATGAGCAGTTCTTC. Translated, it gives CASSVGLAGGGNEQFF.

The genes are TRBV28 and TRBJ2-3, with D perhaps matching TRBD2 (5 bases). Germline CDR1 reads MDHEN; CDR2 reads SYDVKM. CDR3 length: 15 residues. The V gene lost 2 bases and the J gene lost 4 bases, with 13 bases spanning the gap. CDR3 sequence (DNA): TGTGCCAGCAGTTTACCCGGGGATAAGGCAGATACGCAGTATTTT. This gives the protein CASSLPGDKADTQYF.

The V and J genes are TRBV6-1 and TRBJ2-5; D remains unclear. V lost 0 bases and J 5 bases, leaving 13 bases between the germline ends. CDR3 size: 15 residues. Germline V gives CDR1 MNHNS, CDR2 SASEGT. CDR3 residues: CASSEAPSVVETQYF. The CDR3 DNA reads TGTGCCAGCAGTGAAGCTCCTAGTGTGGTGGAGACCCAGTACTTC.

This clone was detected only a few times. The J gene is TRBJ2-7, the V gene TRBV3-1 (or the pseudogene TRBV3-2); perhaps TRBD2 as D (6 bases). The germline V gene has CDR1 LGHDT and CDR2 YNNKEL (reference sequence). This CDR3 has 14 residues. The V and J ends lost 1 base and 7 bases respectively, with 14 bases between them. The CDR3 reads CASSQGPLGREQYF. The CDR3 nucleotides read TGTGCCAGCAGCCAAGGTCCACTGGGGAGGGAGCAGTACTTC.

This chain joins TRBV18 and TRBJ2-4; 14 nucleotides agree with TRBD2. This CDR3 is 17 amino acids long. V gave up 3 bases and J gave up 2 bases; unmatched junction bases: 3. From germline, CDR1 is KGHSH and CDR2 LQKENI. The CDR3 DNA sequence: TGTGCCAGCTCACCCGGGACTAGCGGGAGATCCAAAAACATTCAGTACTTC. Protein product: CASSPGTSGRSKNIQYF.

This rearrangement joins TRBV13 to TRBJ1-1; perhaps TRBD1 as D (6 bases). The CDR3 extends over 15 amino acids. V was shortened by 0 bases and J by 4 bases, with 12 bases between the two germline ends. Germline values: CDR1 PRHDT, CDR2 FYEKMQ (reference sequence). The CDR3 here is CASSLGLLGGTEAFF. In DNA form, the CDR3 reads TGTGCCAGCAGCTTAGGCCTCCTAGGGGGCACTGAAGCTTTCTTT. Drawing the rest from reference TRBV13 and TRBJ1-1, the complete variable domain is AAGVIQSPRHLIKEKRETATLKCYPIPRHDTVYWYQQGPGQDPQFLISFYEKMQSDKGSIPDRFSAQQFSDYHSELNMSSLELGDSALYFCASSLGLLGGTEAFFGQGTRLTVV.

In this sample, this clone turned up once. The chain carries TRBV30 and TRBJ1-6; D remains unclear. This CDR3 contains 12 residues. Germline CDR1 is GTSNPN and CDR2 is SVGIG (reference sequence). V shed 1 base and J shed 11 bases, with 9 bases lying between them. CDR3 coding DNA: TGTGCCTGGAGTGGTGTCGGTCCACCCCTCCACTTT. Its translation: CAWSGVGPPLHF.

J is TRBJ1-5 and V is TRBV5-1, with TRBD1 identical over 7 bases. Germline-derived CDR1 and CDR2 are SGHRS and YFSETQ. CDR3 length equals 17 residues. Trimming at V came to 4 bases and at J to 0 bases, leaving 10 bases not matched to a gene. This CDR3 is CASSVPGQNYSNQPQHF. For the CDR3, the DNA is TGCGCCAGCAGCGTCCCGGGACAGAATTATAGCAATCAGCCCCAGCATTTT.

The chain links TRBV6-5 to TRBJ2-1; the match to TRBD2 covers 8 bases. The V gene end was trimmed by 6 bases and the J gene end by 5 bases; junction bases not matched to a gene: 9. CDR3 length: 15 amino acids. Germline V gene lookup returns CDR1 MNHEY and CDR2 SVGAGI. This CDR3 is CASSVGGLGNNEQFF. CDR3 in DNA: TGTGCCAGCAGCGTTGGGGGACTAGGGAACAATGAGCAGTTCTTC.

CDR3 coding DNA: TGTGCCAGCAGAGCCGGAGGACTAGCGGGAGGGTACGAGCAGTACTTC. This gives the protein CASRAGGLAGGYEQYF. The rearrangement links TRBV27 to TRBJ2-7; TRBD2 matches 15 bases. Germline V gene data show CDR1 as MNHEY and CDR2 as SMNVEV (reference sequence). CDR3 length: 16 amino acids. J lost 4 bases, V lost 6 bases, and 7 bases had no gene match.

The chain joins TRBV12-3 or TRBV12-4 to TRBJ2-7; D possibly corresponds to TRBD1 (5 bases). V was clipped by 8 bases and J by 3 bases, with 14 bases between them. The CDR3 has 13 residues. The CDR3 sequence is CASRQSRIYEQYF. CDR3 DNA sequence: TGTGCCAGCCGACAGTCGAGGATCTACGAGCAGTACTTC.

The chain uses TRBV4-1 and TRBJ2-1; TRBD1 aligns across 7 bases. Looked up from germline, CDR1 is MGHRA and CDR2 is YSYEKL. The V segment lost 1 base and the J segment 9 bases; nucleotides outside the gene matches: 6. The CDR3 contains 14 residues. CDR3 bases: TGCGCCAGCAGCCAAGTAAAGGGGGCGGGTGAGCAGTTCTTC. Protein product: CASSQVKGAGEQFF.

This clone is a singleton in its sample. This chain connects TRBV19 to TRBJ2-1; 10 bases map to TRBD2. V lost 3 bases and J lost 6; bases outside the gene matches: 8. This CDR3 is 16 amino acids long. Germline V gene data show CDR1 as LNHDA and CDR2 as SQIVND (reference sequence). CDR3 in DNA: TGTGCCAGTAGTATTGGGGCTAGCGGGAGTGGCAATGAGCAGTTCTTC. This sequence encodes CASSIGASGSGNEQFF. Combining the CDR3 with reference TRBV19 and TRBJ2-1 gives the whole variable domain DGGITQSPKYLFRKEGQNVTLSCEQNLNHDAMYWYRQDPGQGLRLIYYSQIVNDFQKGDIAEGYSVSREKKESFPLTVTSAQKNPTAFYLCASSIGASGSGNEQFFGPGTRLTVL.

This clone was seen only once. This chain uses TRBV5-8 with TRBJ1-2, with D hard to call. V was trimmed by 2 bases and J by 7 bases, leaving 6 bases between them. Germline assignment: CDR1 SGHTS and CDR2 YDEGEE. CDR3 length: 11 amino acids. DNA for the CDR3: TGTGCCAGCAGCTTATGGGCTGGCTACACCTTC. It codes for CASSLWAGYTF.